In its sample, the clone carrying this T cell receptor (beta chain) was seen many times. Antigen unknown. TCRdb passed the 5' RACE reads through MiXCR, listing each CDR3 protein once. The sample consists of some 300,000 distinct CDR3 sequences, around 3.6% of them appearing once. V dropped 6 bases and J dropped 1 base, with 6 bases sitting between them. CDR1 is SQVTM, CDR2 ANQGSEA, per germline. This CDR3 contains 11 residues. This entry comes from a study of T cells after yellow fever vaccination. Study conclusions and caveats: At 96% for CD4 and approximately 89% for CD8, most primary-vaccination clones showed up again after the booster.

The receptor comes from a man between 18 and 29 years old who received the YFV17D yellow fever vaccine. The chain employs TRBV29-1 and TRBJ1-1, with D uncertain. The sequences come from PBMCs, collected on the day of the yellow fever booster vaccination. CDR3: CSVDGNTEAFF. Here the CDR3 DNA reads TGCAGCGTCGACGGGAACACTGAAGCTTTCTTT.